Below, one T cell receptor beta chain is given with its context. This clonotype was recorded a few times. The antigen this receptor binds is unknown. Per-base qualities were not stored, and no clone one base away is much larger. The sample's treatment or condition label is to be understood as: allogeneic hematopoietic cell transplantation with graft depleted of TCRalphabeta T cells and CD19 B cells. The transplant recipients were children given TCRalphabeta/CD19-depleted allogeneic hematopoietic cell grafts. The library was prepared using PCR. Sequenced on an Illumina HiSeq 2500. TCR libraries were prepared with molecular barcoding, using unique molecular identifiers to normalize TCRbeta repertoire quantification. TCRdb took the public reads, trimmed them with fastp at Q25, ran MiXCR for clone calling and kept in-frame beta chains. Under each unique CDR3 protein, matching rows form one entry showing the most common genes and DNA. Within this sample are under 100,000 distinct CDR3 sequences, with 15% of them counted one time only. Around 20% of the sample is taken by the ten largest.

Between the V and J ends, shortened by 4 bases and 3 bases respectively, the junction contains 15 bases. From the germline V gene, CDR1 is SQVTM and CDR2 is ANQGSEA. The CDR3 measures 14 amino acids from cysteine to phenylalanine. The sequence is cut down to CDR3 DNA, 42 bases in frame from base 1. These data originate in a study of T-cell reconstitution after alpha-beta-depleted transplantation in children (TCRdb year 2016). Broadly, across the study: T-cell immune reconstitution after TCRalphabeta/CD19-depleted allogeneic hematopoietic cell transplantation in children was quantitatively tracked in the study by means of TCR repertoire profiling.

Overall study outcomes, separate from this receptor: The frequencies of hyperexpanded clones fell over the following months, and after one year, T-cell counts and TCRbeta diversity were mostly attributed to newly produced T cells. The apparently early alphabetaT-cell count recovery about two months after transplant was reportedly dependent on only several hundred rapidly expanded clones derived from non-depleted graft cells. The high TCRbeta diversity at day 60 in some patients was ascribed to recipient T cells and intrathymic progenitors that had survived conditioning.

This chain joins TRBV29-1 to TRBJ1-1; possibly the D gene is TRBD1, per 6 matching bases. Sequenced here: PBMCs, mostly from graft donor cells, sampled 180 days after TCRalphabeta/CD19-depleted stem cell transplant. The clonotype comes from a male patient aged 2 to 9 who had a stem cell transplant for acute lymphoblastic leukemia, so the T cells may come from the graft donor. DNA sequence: TGCAGCGTTGCGATCAGGGGCCCGGACACTGAAGCTTTCTTT. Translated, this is CSVAIRGPDTEAFF.